This entry describes one TCR beta chain. The sample is drawn from a study of tumour-infiltrating T cells in Burkitt lymphoma. The germline V gene encodes CDR1 MRHNA and CDR2 SNTAGT. This CDR3 is 14 amino acids long. V trimming: 2 bases; J trimming: 9 bases; junction bases outside the gene matches: 5. Measured with immunoSEQ multiplex PCR; TCRdb has only the in-frame clones, and not every one. The data hold 7,000 or so clones, with about a sixth observed a single time. The chain is built from TRBV6-4 and TRBJ2-1, with TRBD2 matching 9 bases. The sequence was obtained from a human donor with diffuse large B-cell lymphoma. Input material: tumor tissue. In DNA, the CDR3 is TGTGCCAGCAGTGACCTTGGGACTAGCACTGAGCAGTTCTTC. This sequence encodes CASSDLGTSTEQFF.